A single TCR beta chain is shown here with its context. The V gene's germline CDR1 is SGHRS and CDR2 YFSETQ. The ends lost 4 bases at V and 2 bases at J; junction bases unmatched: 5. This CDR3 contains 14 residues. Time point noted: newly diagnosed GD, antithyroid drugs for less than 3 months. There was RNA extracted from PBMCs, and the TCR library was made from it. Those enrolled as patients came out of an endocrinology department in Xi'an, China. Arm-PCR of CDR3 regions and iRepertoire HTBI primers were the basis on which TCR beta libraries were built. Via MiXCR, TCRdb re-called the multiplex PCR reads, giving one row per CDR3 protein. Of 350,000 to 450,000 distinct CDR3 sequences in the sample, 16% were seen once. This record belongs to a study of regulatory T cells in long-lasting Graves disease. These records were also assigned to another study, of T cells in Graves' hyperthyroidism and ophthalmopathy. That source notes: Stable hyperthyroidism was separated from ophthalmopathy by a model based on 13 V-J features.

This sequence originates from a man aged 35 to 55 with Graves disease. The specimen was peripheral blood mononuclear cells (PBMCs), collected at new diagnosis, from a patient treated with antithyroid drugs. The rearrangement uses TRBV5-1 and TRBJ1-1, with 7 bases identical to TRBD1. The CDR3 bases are TGCGCCAGCAGCCCGGGACAGACCAACACTGAAGCTTTCTTT. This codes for CASSPGQTNTEAFF.